This entry lists 22 T cell receptor beta chains sequenced from one sample in a study of identical twins. MiXCR was run by TCRdb on the 5' RACE reads, yielding one entry per CDR3 protein. The data contain 650,000 to 750,000 distinct CDR3 sequences, 21% of them singletons. These data were also reused for a study on T cells expressing NK-cell markers.

The source material was PBMCs. All receptors derive from a woman aged 18-29 years in good health.

This chain connects TRBV20-1 to TRBJ1-6; D is possibly TRBD1 (6 bases). Between the trimmed V and J ends, which lost 0 bases and 9 bases, there was a span of 12 bases. There are 14 residues in the CDR3. Per the germline V gene, CDR1 is DFQATT and CDR2 is SNEGSKA (reference sequence). CDR3 in DNA: TGCAGTGCTAGAGAGAGGACAGCACTTTCACCCCTCCACTTT. The encoded protein is CSARERTALSPLHF.

This clonotype occurred a few times. V usage is TRBV11-3 and J usage is TRBJ2-2; the D is unclear. The V and J ends lost 1 base and 3 bases respectively, with 6 bases between them. This CDR3 is built from 14 residues. CDR1 SGHNT and CDR2 YENEEA come from the germline V gene. The CDR3 nucleotides read TGTGCCAGCAGCTTAGTTCGGGACACCGGGGAGCTGTTTTTT. Amino acid sequence: CASSLVRDTGELFF.

Only a few counts were recorded for this clonotype. The chain has TRBV20-1 and TRBJ1-2; possible D gene TRBD1, 5 bases. The length of the CDR3 is 11 residues. Germline CDR1 and CDR2: DFQATT and SNEGSKA (reference sequence). The CDR3 here is CNAGVNYGYTF. CDR3 coding DNA: TGCAATGCGGGGGTAAACTATGGCTACACCTTC.

The V call is TRBV28, the J call TRBJ2-7; D possibly corresponds to TRBD2 (5 bases). V was clipped by 7 bases and J by 3 bases, with 19 bases between them. This CDR3 region has 15 residues. Germline CDR1 and CDR2: MDHEN and SYDVKM. The CDR3, as DNA: TGTGCCAGCACCACCTTTTACGGGAATATCTACGAGCAGTACTTC. Protein sequence: CASTTFYGNIYEQYF.

The chain recombines TRBV12-5 with TRBJ2-2, with TRBD2 matching over 7 bases. Germline V CDR1 and CDR2: LGHNT, FRNRAP. Trimming cost V 7 bases and J 4 bases; bases outside gene matches: 9. The CDR3 loop spans 15 amino acids. In DNA, the CDR3 is TGTGCTAGTGCCTTGGGGGGGACGACCACCGGGGAGCTGTTTTTT. Translating it yields CASALGGTTTGELFF.

This clonotype was counted ten times or more. The chain uses TRBV6-2 or TRBV6-3 and TRBJ2-1; no clear D gene. CDR3 length: 13 amino acids. Trimming stripped 0 bases from V and 7 bases from J, with 7 bases between. CDR1 MNHEY and CDR2 SVGEGT come from the germline V gene. The CDR3 protein is CASSYSRANEQFF. The CDR3 nucleotides are TGTGCCAGCAGTTACTCTCGCGCGAATGAGCAGTTCTTC.

The chain joins TRBV5-6 to TRBJ2-5; TRBD2 matches 7 bases. Germline V gene lookup returns CDR1 SGHDT and CDR2 YYEEEE. The CDR3 sequence is 16 residues long. V lost 2 bases and J lost 1; bases outside the gene matches: 8. The CDR3 DNA reads TGTGCCAGCAGCTTTGGTGCACTAGCGACCCAAGAGACCCAGTACTTC. Translating gives CASSFGALATQETQYF.

The rearrangement uses TRBV5-1 and TRBJ1-4; possible D gene TRBD1, 5 bases. CDR3 length: 14 residues. The germline V gene has CDR1 SGHRS and CDR2 YFSETQ. The germline V and J ends were trimmed by 2 bases and 7 bases, with 12 bases remaining between them. The CDR3 spells CASSFQGAAEKLFF. The DNA for the CDR3 is TGCGCCAGCAGCTTTCAGGGTGCAGCTGAAAAACTGTTTTTT. Variable domain in full (rest from reference TRBV5-1 and TRBJ1-4): KAGVTQTPRYLIKTRGQQVTLSCSPISGHRSVSWYQQTPGQGLQFLFEYFSETQRNKGNFPGRFSGRQFSNSRSEMNVSTLELGDSALYLCASSFQGAAEKLFFGSGTQLSVL.

The chain recombines TRBV5-6 with TRBJ2-7; 9 positions agree with TRBD2. CDR3 length: 15 amino acids. After removal of 5 bases from V and 2 bases from J, the junction contained 8 bases not matched to a gene. CDR1 is SGHDT and CDR2 is YYEEEE in the germline V gene. The CDR3 coding sequence is TGTGCCAGCAGTTGGCGGGAGGGAAGGACCTACGAGCAGTACTTC. It yields the protein CASSWREGRTYEQYF.

The chain has TRBV29-1 and TRBJ2-3; TRBD2 matches at 8 bases. The CDR3 covers 14 residues. The J segment lost 2 bases and the V segment lost 5 bases, leaving 6 bases of the junction unmatched. Germline CDR1 reads SQVTM; CDR2 reads ANQGSEA. CDR3 nucleotide sequence: TGCAGCGTTAAAAGCGGGAGCCCCACAGATACGCAGTATTTT. Encoded protein: CSVKSGSPTDTQYF.

This clonotype was observed a handful of times. The chain recombines TRBV4-3 with TRBJ2-1, with TRBD1 identical over 8 bases. The J segment lost 15 bases and the V segment lost 4 bases, leaving 20 bases of the junction unmatched. The CDR3 runs 16 residues. Germline loops: CDR1 LGHNA, CDR2 YSLEER. CDR3 nucleotides: TGCGCCAGCAGCCCCGCTGGGACAGGACGATCATCTAGCCCGTTCTTC. Residues: CASSPAGTGRSSSPFF.

The chain has TRBV29-1 and TRBJ1-6; 8 nucleotides line up with TRBD1. V was clipped by 6 bases and J by 1 base; unmatched bases: 5. Germline assignment: CDR1 SQVTM and CDR2 ANQGSEA. This CDR3 is 15 amino acids long. The CDR3 coding sequence is TGCAGCGTCCGGACAGGGATTTCCTATAATTCACCCCTCCACTTT. Residues: CSVRTGISYNSPLHF.

This clonotype was detected many times. This chain uses TRBV20-1 with TRBJ2-1, with 14 nucleotides matching TRBD2. The CDR3 has 14 amino acids. Unmatched junction bases numbered 4, after V lost 5 bases and J lost 7 bases. Germline CDR1 reads DFQATT; CDR2 reads SNEGSKA (reference sequence). In DNA form, the CDR3 reads TGCAGTGCTGGGACTAGCGGGAGTAGGAATGAGCAGTTCTTC. Translation gives CSAGTSGSRNEQFF.

In this sample, this clonotype turned up many times. V and J are TRBV4-1 and TRBJ2-4; TRBD2 is a possible D gene (6 bases). The CDR3 is made up of 14 amino acids. V lost 4 bases and J 5 bases, leaving 12 bases between the germline ends. From germline, CDR1 is MGHRA and CDR2 YSYEKL. CDR3 amino acids: CASSPGGYENIQYF. CDR3 sequence (DNA): TGCGCCAGCAGCCCAGGAGGGTACGAAAACATTCAGTACTTC.

The sample holds a few counts of this clonotype. The V and J genes are TRBV5-1 and TRBJ2-7; D perhaps matches TRBD1 (6 bases). The CDR3 is 15 amino acids. CDR1 SGHRS and CDR2 YFSETQ come from the germline V gene. The V and J ends lost 1 base and 5 bases respectively, with 16 bases between them. The CDR3 nucleotides read TGCGCCAGCAGCTTGACCCCAACCGGGACAAACGAGCAGTACTTC. It codes for CASSLTPTGTNEQYF.

A single count supports this clonotype. The chain has TRBV5-5 and TRBJ2-5; D unresolved. The CDR3 runs 12 residues. Per germline, CDR1 SGHKS and CDR2 YYEKEE (reference sequence). Deletions cut 2 bases from V and 5 bases from J, with 7 bases between. The CDR3 region has the DNA TGTGCCAGCAGCTTCCCCCGGGAGACCCAGTACTTC. It codes for CASSFPRETQYF.

V gene TRBV10-3 combines with J gene TRBJ2-3; 9 bases agree with TRBD1. This CDR3 has 15 amino acids. Germline-derived CDR1 and CDR2 are ENHRY and SYGVKD. The V segment lost 10 bases and the J segment 4 bases; nucleotides outside the gene matches: 12. The CDR3 region is CATAPGQGVADTQYF. The CDR3 DNA reads TGTGCCACCGCGCCGGGACAGGGTGTTGCAGATACGCAGTATTTT.

This sequence joins TRBV20-1 and TRBJ2-1; 12 bases fit TRBD2. Germline V gives CDR1 DFQATT, CDR2 SNEGSKA (reference sequence). This CDR3 spans 15 amino acids. Losses at the gene ends were 6 bases for V and 10 bases for J; bases not matched to a gene: 13. CDR3 DNA sequence: TGCAGTGCCCCTGGCGGCCTAGCGGGGGGGCGGGAGCAGTTCTTC. Translating it yields CSAPGGLAGGREQFF.

The chain has TRBV19 and TRBJ2-5; perhaps D is TRBD1 or TRBD2 (5 bases each). V lost 4 bases and J lost 2, with 14 bases in between. Germline V lookup: CDR1 LNHDA, CDR2 SQIVND (reference sequence). The CDR3 is made up of 15 amino acids. The CDR3 here is CASSKGQGPQETQYF. CDR3 nucleotides: TGTGCCAGTAGTAAAGGCCAGGGACCGCAAGAGACCCAGTACTTC.

The V and J genes are TRBV9 and TRBJ2-2, with D possibly matching TRBD1 (6 bases). The CDR3 has 15 amino acids. V was shortened by 3 bases and J by 6 bases, with 15 bases between the two germline ends. From germline, CDR1 is SGDLS and CDR2 YYNGEE. CDR3 sequence reads: CASSATGTSAGELFF. DNA for the CDR3: TGTGCCAGCAGCGCCACCGGGACATCCGCCGGGGAGCTGTTTTTT.

This clonotype was observed many times. CDR3 coding DNA: TGTGCCCTAAAGGGTTCGGGACCGGAAGCTTTCTTT. It translates to CALKGSGPEAFF. This chain joins TRBV12-3 or TRBV12-4 and TRBJ1-1; tentatively, D is TRBD1 (5 bases). Trimming stripped 11 bases from V and 8 bases from J, with 18 bases between. The CDR3 loop spans 12 amino acids.

The chain is built from TRBV5-5 and TRBJ2-7, with D uncertain. V lost 4 bases and J lost 0, with 11 bases in between. The length of the CDR3 is 14 residues. Germline values: CDR1 SGHKS, CDR2 YYEKEE (reference sequence). CDR3 sequence reads: CASSPLARSYEQYF. DNA of the CDR3: TGTGCCAGCAGCCCCCTCGCCCGCTCCTACGAGCAGTACTTC.